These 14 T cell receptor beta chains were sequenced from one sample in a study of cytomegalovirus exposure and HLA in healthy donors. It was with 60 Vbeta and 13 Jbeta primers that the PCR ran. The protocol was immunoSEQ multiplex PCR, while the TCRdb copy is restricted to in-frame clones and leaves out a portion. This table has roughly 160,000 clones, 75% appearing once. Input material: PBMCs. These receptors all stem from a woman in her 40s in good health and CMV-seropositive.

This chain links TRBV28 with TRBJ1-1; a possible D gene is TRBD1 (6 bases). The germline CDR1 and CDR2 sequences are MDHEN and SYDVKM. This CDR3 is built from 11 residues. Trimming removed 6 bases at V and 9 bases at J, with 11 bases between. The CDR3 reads CASRQTGKAFF. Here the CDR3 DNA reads TGTGCCAGCAGGCAGACAGGCAAAGCTTTCTTT.

This CDR3 is CASSTNGGFSETQYF. Written as DNA, the CDR3 is TGTGCCAGCAGTACTAATGGAGGGTTTTCGGAGACCCAGTACTTC. The rearrangement uses TRBV7-2 and TRBJ2-5; a possible D gene is TRBD2 (6 bases). The V end was cut by 6 bases, the J end by 5 bases, with 19 bases between. Germline V CDR1 and CDR2: SGHTA, FQGNSA. The CDR3 has 15 residues.

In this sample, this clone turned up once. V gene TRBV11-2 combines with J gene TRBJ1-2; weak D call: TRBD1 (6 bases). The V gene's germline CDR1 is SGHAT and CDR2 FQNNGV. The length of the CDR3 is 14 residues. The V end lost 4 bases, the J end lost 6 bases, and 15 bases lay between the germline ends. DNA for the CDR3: TGTGCCAGCAGCTCATACACAGGGCTGGATGGCTACACCTTC. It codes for CASSSYTGLDGYTF.

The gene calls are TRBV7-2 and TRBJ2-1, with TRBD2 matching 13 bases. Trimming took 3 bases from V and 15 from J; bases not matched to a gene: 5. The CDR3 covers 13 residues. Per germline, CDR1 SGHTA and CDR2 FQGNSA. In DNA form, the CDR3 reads TGTGCCAGCAGCTTTCCCGGACTAGCGGGAGTGTTCTTC. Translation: CASSFPGLAGVFF.

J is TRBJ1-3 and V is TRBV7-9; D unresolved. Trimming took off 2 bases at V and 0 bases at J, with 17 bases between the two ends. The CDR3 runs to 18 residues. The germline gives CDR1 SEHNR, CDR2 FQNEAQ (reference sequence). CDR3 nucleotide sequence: TGTGCCAGCAGCTTATTGGTCGTCGAGAGCCGCTCTGGAAACACCATATATTTT. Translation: CASSLLVVESRSGNTIYF.

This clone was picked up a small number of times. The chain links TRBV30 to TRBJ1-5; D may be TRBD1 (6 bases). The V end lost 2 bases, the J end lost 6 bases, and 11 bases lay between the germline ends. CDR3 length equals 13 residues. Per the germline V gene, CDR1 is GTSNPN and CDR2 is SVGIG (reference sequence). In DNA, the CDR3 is TGTGCCTGGAGTACAGCAGGGGCTCAGCCCCAGCATTTT. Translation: CAWSTAGAQPQHF.

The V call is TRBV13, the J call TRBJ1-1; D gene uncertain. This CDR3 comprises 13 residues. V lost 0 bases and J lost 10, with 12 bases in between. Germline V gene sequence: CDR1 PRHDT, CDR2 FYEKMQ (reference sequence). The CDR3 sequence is CASSLGRAGSAFF. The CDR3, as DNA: TGTGCCAGCAGCTTAGGGCGGGCGGGCTCAGCTTTCTTT. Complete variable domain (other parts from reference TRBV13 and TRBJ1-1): AAGVIQSPRHLIKEKRETATLKCYPIPRHDTVYWYQQGPGQDPQFLISFYEKMQSDKGSIPDRFSAQQFSDYHSELNMSSLELGDSALYFCASSLGRAGSAFFGQGTRLTVV.

The CDR3 here is CASSLGGSYEKLFF. Written as DNA, the CDR3 is TGTGCCAGCAGTTTGGGGGGGTCCTATGAAAAACTGTTTTTT. The V call is TRBV28, the J call TRBJ1-4, with D possibly matching TRBD1 (5 bases). Trimming left V 3 bases short and J 6 bases short, with 11 bases between. The germline V gene has CDR1 MDHEN and CDR2 SYDVKM. This CDR3 region has 14 residues.

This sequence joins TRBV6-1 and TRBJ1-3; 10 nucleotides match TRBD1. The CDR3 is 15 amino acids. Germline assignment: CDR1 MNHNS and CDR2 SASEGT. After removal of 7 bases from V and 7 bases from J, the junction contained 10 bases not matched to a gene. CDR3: CASTEDRGTWNTIYF. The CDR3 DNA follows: TGTGCCAGCACCGAGGACAGGGGGACCTGGAACACCATATATTTT.

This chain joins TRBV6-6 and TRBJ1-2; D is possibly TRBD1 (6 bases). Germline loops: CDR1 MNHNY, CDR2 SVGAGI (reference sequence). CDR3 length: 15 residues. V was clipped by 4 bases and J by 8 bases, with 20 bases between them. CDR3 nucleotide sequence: TGTGCCAGCAGTTTTTTGGGGGGGCCAGCGTCGGGCTACACCTTC. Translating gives CASSFLGGPASGYTF.

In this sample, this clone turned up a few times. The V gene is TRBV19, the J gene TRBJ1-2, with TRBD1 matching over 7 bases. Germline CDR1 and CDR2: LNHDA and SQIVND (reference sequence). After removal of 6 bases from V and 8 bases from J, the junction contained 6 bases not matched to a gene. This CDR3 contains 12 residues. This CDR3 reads CASRSRGSGYTF. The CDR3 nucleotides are TGTGCCAGTAGGAGCAGGGGGAGCGGCTACACCTTC.

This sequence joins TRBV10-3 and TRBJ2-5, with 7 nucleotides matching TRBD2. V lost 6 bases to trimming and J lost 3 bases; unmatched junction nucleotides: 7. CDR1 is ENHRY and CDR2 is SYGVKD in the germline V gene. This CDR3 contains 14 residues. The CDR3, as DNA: TGTGCCATCAGCCCTCGGGCGGGAGAAGAGACCCAGTACTTC. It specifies CAISPRAGEETQYF.

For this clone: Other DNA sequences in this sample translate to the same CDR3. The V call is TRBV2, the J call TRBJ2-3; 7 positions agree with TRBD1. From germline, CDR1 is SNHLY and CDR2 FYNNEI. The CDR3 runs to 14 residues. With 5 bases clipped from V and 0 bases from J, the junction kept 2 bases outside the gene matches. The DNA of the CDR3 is TGTGCCAGCAGTCGGGACAGAAGCACAGATACGCAGTATTTT. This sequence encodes CASSRDRSTDTQYF.

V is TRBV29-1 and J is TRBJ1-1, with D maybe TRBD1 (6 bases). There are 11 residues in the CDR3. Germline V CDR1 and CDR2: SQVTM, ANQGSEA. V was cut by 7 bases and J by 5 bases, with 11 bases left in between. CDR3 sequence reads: CSGVRGTEAFF. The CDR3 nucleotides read TGCAGCGGGGTTAGGGGGACTGAAGCTTTCTTT.